The T cell receptor beta chain described here comes from a study of cytomegalovirus exposure and HLA in healthy donors. Study-level results: In a later analysis, HLA-associated TCR beta chains were more clonally expanded than equally common others.

Primers for the PCR totalled 60 Vbeta and 13 Jbeta. Original handling: Later work found 65 million to 85 million unique TCR beta chains, with some 11 million shared. Produced via immunoSEQ multiplex PCR; TCRdb's table is partial and in-frame only. V and J calls and clone size are those listed in that table; D and trimming were worked out from the DNA. Of 99,000 or so clones in the sample, 83% were seen once. For this clone: Its antigen remains unknown.

CDR1 is SQVTM and CDR2 is ANQGSEA in the germline V gene. This CDR3 region has 14 residues. The V and J ends lost 5 bases and 0 bases respectively, with 12 bases between them. The genes are TRBV29-1 and TRBJ2-3, with D possibly matching TRBD1 (6 bases). The clonotype was recovered from a man younger than 35 in good health and CMV-seronegative. The source material was PBMCs. This CDR3 is CSVCDRISTDTQYF. In nucleotides, the CDR3 is TGCAGCGTTTGCGACAGGATCAGCACAGATACGCAGTATTTT.